This T cell receptor beta chain is from a study of response to subunit inactivated influenza vaccine. TCRdb itself ran the RT-PCR reads through MiXCR, one entry per CDR3 protein. The repertoire consists of just under 550,000 distinct CDR3 sequences, with roughly 23% occurring once and the leading ten covering 2.5% to 3%. Overall study results and limits: Few additional T cells are recruited per seasonal influenza vaccination, authors suggested.

In its sample, this clonotype was seen a few times. As yet, its antigen is unknown. These records were also assigned to another study, of T cells expressing NK-cell markers. That work contributes: For TCR beta, cDNA was produced by 5'RACE template switching with UMIs. Sorting was limited to alpha-beta TCR-expressing T cells with an anti-gamma-delta TCR antibody in several experiments.

The sequence derives from a man aged 50 or older who received an inactivated influenza vaccine. The specimen comprised CD4+ T cells sorted from PBMCs, sampled approximately 13 days after vaccination.

The CDR3 DNA reads TGCGCCAGCAGCCAAACAGGGTTTTTCTATGGCTACACCTTC. This translates into CASSQTGFFYGYTF. This rearrangement joins TRBV4-1 to TRBJ1-2, with TRBD1 as a possible D gene (6 bases). The V gene lost 2 bases and the J gene lost 4 bases, with 11 bases spanning the gap. Germline values: CDR1 MGHRA, CDR2 YSYEKL. This CDR3 is built from 14 residues.